The 11 T cell receptor beta chains given below trace back to one sample, sequenced in a study of blood T cells in healthy people across ages. A second PCR of 7 to 11 cycles used a sample-barcoded 5' primer and a J-beta primer mix. TCRdb recomputed calls from the 5' RACE reads with MiXCR, one row per CDR3 protein. This sample carries 450,000 to 650,000 distinct CDR3 sequences, approximately 25% of them seen once, and the ten largest clones take under 9%. The same data also contributed to another study, on T cells of mothers and their children.

The sequencing input was blood. The source of these receptors is a boy aged 10-17 years in good health.

The sample holds a few counts of this clonotype. The chain uses TRBV24-1 and TRBJ2-1; 11 nucleotides line up with TRBD2. With V trimmed by 3 bases and J by 5 bases, 8 bases remained unmatched. This CDR3 has 17 residues. Germline values: CDR1 KGHDR, CDR2 SFDVKD. The CDR3 region has the DNA TGTGCCACCAGTGATAGCCTTAGCGGGAGGGGCAACAATGAGCAGTTCTTC. This codes for CATSDSLSGRGNNEQFF.

This clonotype was counted only a few times. The chain links TRBV18 to TRBJ2-1; 7 bases map to TRBD2. After removal of 3 bases from V and 4 bases from J, the junction contained 6 bases not matched to a gene. Germline CDR1 reads KGHSH; CDR2 reads LQKENI. The CDR3 length is 15 residues. The CDR3 region has the DNA TGTGCCAGCTCACCCTCTTCCGGGGGGTACAATGAGCAGTTCTTC. It is translated as CASSPSSGGYNEQFF. The full variable domain, completed using reference TRBV18 and TRBJ2-1, is NAGVMQNPRHLVRRRGQEARLRCSPMKGHSHVYWYRQLPEEGLKFMVYLQKENIIDESGMPKERFSAEFPKEGPSILRIQQVVRGDSAAYFCASSPSSGGYNEQFFGPGTRLTVL.

This clonotype was counted a few times. The junction differs from germline at one of its ends, possibly a read error. CDR3 DNA sequence: TGTGCCGGCAGCCCGGGACCGAGGGAAAAACTGTTTTTT. The encoded protein is CAGSPGPREKLFF. V gene TRBV6-2 or TRBV6-3 combines with J gene TRBJ1-4, with D possibly matching TRBD1 (5 bases). Looked up from germline, CDR1 is MNHEY and CDR2 is SVGEGT. The CDR3 extends over 13 amino acids.

This clonotype was seen a few times. DNA for the CDR3: TGCGCCAGCAGCTCACCCGGACAGGGACCGCCGGAGACCCAGTACTTC. Translation gives CASSSPGQGPPETQYF. The chain recombines TRBV5-1 with TRBJ2-5, with 8 nucleotides matching TRBD1. The CDR3 consists of 16 residues. Trimming removed 3 bases from V and 5 bases from J; junction bases left unmatched: 12. Germline lookup yields CDR1 SGHRS and CDR2 YFSETQ.

In this sample, this clonotype turned up a few times. V gene TRBV6-1 combines with J gene TRBJ2-7; D is ambiguous. CDR3 length: 12 residues. V was shortened by 8 bases and J by 4 bases, with 12 bases between the two germline ends. Germline V lookup: CDR1 MNHNS, CDR2 SASEGT. The CDR3 region has the DNA TGTGCCAGCGGCCTTAACCCGTACGAGCAGTACTTC. As protein: CASGLNPYEQYF.

This clonotype appeared a few times. V gene TRBV18 combines with J gene TRBJ1-4, with 8 bases matching TRBD1. Germline-derived CDR1 and CDR2 are KGHSH and LQKENI. Trimming at V came to 4 bases and at J to 5 bases, leaving 6 bases not matched to a gene. This CDR3 has 15 residues. CDR3 region: CASSLLTGANEKLFF. CDR3 coding DNA: TGTGCCAGCTCACTGTTGACAGGGGCGAATGAAAAACTGTTTTTT.

This sequence joins TRBV7-9 and TRBJ1-5; weak D call: TRBD1 (6 bases). The V gene lost 4 bases and the J gene lost 3 bases, with 10 bases spanning the gap. CDR1 SEHNR and CDR2 FQNEAQ come from the germline V gene (reference sequence). The CDR3 length is 14 residues. Written as DNA, the CDR3 is TGTGCCAGCAGCTCCCGGGACAACAATCAGCCCCAGCATTTT. Translating it yields CASSSRDNNQPQHF.

The J gene is TRBJ2-1, the V gene TRBV7-9; 14 positions agree with TRBD2. Germline values: CDR1 SEHNR, CDR2 FQNEAQ (reference sequence). The CDR3 spans 19 residues. With 4 bases clipped from V and 3 bases from J, the junction kept 11 bases outside the gene matches. The CDR3 DNA is TGTGCCAGCAGCTCCCTTCCGGGACTAGCGGGAGAGGTCTACAATGAGCAGTTCTTC. This sequence encodes CASSSLPGLAGEVYNEQFF.

This rearrangement joins TRBV29-1 to TRBJ2-1; maybe TRBD2 (6 bases). The CDR3 is made up of 14 amino acids. The V end was cut by 6 bases, the J end by 6 bases, with 18 bases between. Germline V CDR1 and CDR2: SQVTM, ANQGSEA. The CDR3 DNA sequence: TGCAGCGTCCTCCTAGCGAGAGGGCCCAATGAGCAGTTCTTC. The encoded protein is CSVLLARGPNEQFF.

This clonotype was recorded a few times. The CDR3 here is CASSLSGGLGDQETQYF. CDR3 sequence (DNA): TGTGCCAGCAGTTTATCTGGAGGACTCGGGGACCAAGAGACCCAGTACTTC. This chain joins TRBV28 and TRBJ2-5; TRBD2 might be the D (5 bases). Germline assignment: CDR1 MDHEN and CDR2 SYDVKM. Trimming stripped 1 base from V and 0 bases from J, with 15 bases between. There are 17 residues in the CDR3. Combining the CDR3 with reference TRBV28 and TRBJ2-5 gives the whole variable domain DVKVTQSSRYLVKRTGEKVFLECVQDMDHENMFWYRQDPGLGLRLIYFSYDVKMKEKGDIPEGYSVSREKKERFSLILESASTNQTSMYLCASSLSGGLGDQETQYFGPGTRLLVL.

The chain employs TRBV6-2 or TRBV6-3 and TRBJ2-4; D gene uncertain. The CDR3 is made up of 15 amino acids. The V end lost 6 bases, the J end lost 6 bases, and 18 bases lay between the germline ends. Germline V gene lookup returns CDR1 MNHEY and CDR2 SVGEGT. CDR3 sequence: CASSLGLGIGNIQYF. Written as DNA, the CDR3 is TGTGCCAGCAGCCTCGGTTTGGGGATTGGAAACATTCAGTACTTC.